The T cell receptor beta chain described here comes from a study of T cells after yellow fever vaccination. Looking at the study overall: Some fractions had low cell numbers, and these were prepared with SMART-Seq v4 Ultra Low Input.

Points on this clonotype: Its antigen is still unknown.

Regarding the study as a whole: Abundant clonotypes from the bulk population could get into FACS-sorted repertoires as contaminants. Most primary-vaccination clones reappeared after the booster (just under 98% CD4, 75% to 90% CD8).

Trimming removed 6 bases from V and 8 bases from J; junction bases left unmatched: 13. The CDR3 extends over 16 amino acids. Germline loops: CDR1 MGHDK, CDR2 SYGVNS. Template switching with 5'RACE generated the TCR cDNA and added a universal primer site and UMIs. TCRdb used MiXCR to reprocess the 5' RACE reads, holding one entry per CDR3 protein. The sample holds 300,000 to 400,000 distinct CDR3 sequences, about 8.3% seen once. The gene calls are TRBV25-1 and TRBJ2-1; 10 bases line up with TRBD2. The TCR originated in a man aged 18 to 35 who received the YFV17D yellow fever vaccine. The sample here was PBMCs, taken 35 to 50 days after the first yellow fever vaccination. The CDR3 DNA follows: TGTGCCAGCAGCCCCCTCGGGGCTAGCGGGGGCGATGAGCAGTTCTTC. It specifies CASSPLGASGGDEQFF.